These 12 T cell receptor beta chains came from one sample sequenced in a study of shared clonotypes between healthy human individuals. Repertoires were generated with immunoSEQ multiplex PCR, while TCRdb's copy carries only in-frame clones and drops some. The top ten hold roughly 0.42% of the sample, which has some 1.5 million clones, 98% seen once. The source material was naive CD4+ T cells sorted from blood. As to subset: CD45RA+ positively selected. The receptors come from a man between 25 and 39 years old in good health.

CDR3 nucleotide sequence: TGTGCCAGCACCTCAAGGGAGACGAACACCGGGGAGCTGTTTTTT. It specifies CASTSRETNTGELFF. The V call is TRBV28, the J call TRBJ2-2; D is possibly TRBD2 (5 bases). Germline V gives CDR1 MDHEN, CDR2 SYDVKM. CDR3 size: 15 residues. Trimming removed 7 bases from V and 0 bases from J, with 12 bases in between.

This clone has just one count. This chain links TRBV7-2 with TRBJ2-5; TRBD2 matches at 13 bases. The CDR3 runs to 17 residues. V trimming: 2 bases; J trimming: 5 bases; junction bases outside the gene matches: 8. Germline V gene data show CDR1 as SGHTA and CDR2 as FQGNSA. As DNA, the CDR3 is TGTGCCAGCAGCTTACGTCCCGTGACTAGCGGGAGGGAGACCCAGTACTTC. Its translation is CASSLRPVTSGRETQYF.

CDR3 region: CASSLYRVEDTQYF. As DNA, the CDR3 is TGTGCCAGCAGTTTATACCGTGTCGAGGATACGCAGTATTTT. The chain employs TRBV27 and TRBJ2-3; D remains unclear. V was shortened by 1 base and J by 6 bases, with 11 bases between the two germline ends. Germline lookup yields CDR1 MNHEY and CDR2 SMNVEV (reference sequence). This CDR3 has 14 residues.

The J gene is TRBJ2-7, the V gene TRBV9; 14 bases agree with TRBD2. This CDR3 has 15 residues. Germline CDR1 reads SGDLS; CDR2 reads YYNGEE. V shed 3 bases, J shed 7 bases, and the junction held 6 bases outside the gene matches. Here the CDR3 reads CASSAQGLAGVEQYF. For the CDR3, the DNA is TGTGCCAGCAGCGCCCAGGGACTAGCGGGAGTTGAGCAGTACTTC.

Concerning this clone itself: At the DNA level, this CDR3 is encoded by other sequences in the same sample as well. This sequence joins TRBV19 and TRBJ2-5, with D perhaps matching TRBD2 (5 bases). CDR1 and CDR2 (germline): LNHDA, SQIVND (reference sequence). The CDR3 is 14 amino acids. V was shortened by 0 bases and J by 4 bases, with 9 bases between the two germline ends. In nucleotides, the CDR3 is TGTGCCAGTAGTATAGATCGGAGGAGAGAGACCCAGTACTTC. It yields the protein CASSIDRRRETQYF.

The chain has TRBV5-1 and TRBJ2-5, with 9 bases fitting TRBD1. Germline-derived CDR1 and CDR2 are SGHRS and YFSETQ. V gave up 4 bases and J gave up 5 bases; unmatched junction bases: 9. The CDR3 is 15 amino acids. The CDR3 region is CASSPRDREGETQYF. The CDR3 DNA reads as TGCGCCAGCAGCCCCAGGGACAGGGAGGGGGAGACCCAGTACTTC.

The CDR3 sequence: CASSTNGLAGGSWNEQFF. The CDR3 DNA reads as TGTGCCAGCAGCACCAACGGACTAGCGGGAGGGTCGTGGAATGAGCAGTTCTTC. The chain uses TRBV7-3 and TRBJ2-1; the match to TRBD2 covers 15 bases. The J segment lost 7 bases and the V segment lost 5 bases, leaving 12 bases of the junction unmatched. This CDR3 has 18 amino acids. The germline V gene has CDR1 SGHTA and CDR2 FQGTGA. Together with reference TRBV7-3 and TRBJ2-1, the CDR3 gives the full variable domain: GAGVSQTPSNKVTEKGKYVELRCDPISGHTALYWYRQSLGQGPEFLIYFQGTGAADDSGLPNDRFFAVRPEGSVSTLKIQRTERGDSAVYLCASSTNGLAGGSWNEQFFGPGTRLTVL.

V usage is TRBV7-3 and J usage is TRBJ1-1, with D unresolved. Germline V gene data show CDR1 as SGHTA and CDR2 as FQGTGA. The V and J ends lost 1 base and 0 bases respectively, with 12 bases between them. There are 16 residues in the CDR3. CDR3 loop: CASSLNSQSLNTEAFF. The CDR3, as DNA: TGTGCCAGCAGCTTAAATTCACAGTCATTGAACACTGAAGCTTTCTTT.

This chain links TRBV27 with TRBJ2-2, with D perhaps being TRBD1 or TRBD2 (6 bases each). Germline values: CDR1 MNHEY, CDR2 SMNVEV (reference sequence). With 5 bases removed from V and 6 bases from J, the gap between germline ends came to 22 bases. The CDR3 is 17 residues long. In DNA, the CDR3 is TGTGCCAGCAGTCGGGCCACTAGCCGCTACAGGGCCGGGGAGCTGTTTTTT. Translation gives CASSRATSRYRAGELFF.

The rearrangement joins TRBV30 to TRBJ2-5; D assignment may be TRBD1 or TRBD2 (5 bases each). Germline CDR1 is GTSNPN and CDR2 is SVGIG (reference sequence). Deletions cut 2 bases from V and 6 bases from J, with 19 bases between. The CDR3 loop spans 15 amino acids. The CDR3 nucleotides are TGTGCCTGGAGTCTCGGGACGACCGGAGGAAAGACCCAGTACTTC. The encoded protein is CAWSLGTTGGKTQYF.

The CDR3 is CASSLAFETQYF. As DNA, the CDR3 is TGCGCCAGCAGCTTGGCCTTTGAGACCCAGTACTTC. The chain couples TRBV5-1 to TRBJ2-5, with D uncertain. V was cut by 0 bases and J by 5 bases, with 5 bases left in between. This CDR3 comprises 12 residues. CDR1 and CDR2 from the germline V gene are SGHRS and YFSETQ. The variable domain in full, completed from reference TRBV5-1 and TRBJ2-5, reads KAGVTQTPRYLIKTRGQQVTLSCSPISGHRSVSWYQQTPGQGLQFLFEYFSETQRNKGNFPGRFSGRQFSNSRSEMNVSTLELGDSALYLCASSLAFETQYFGPGTRLLVL.

The chain combines TRBV19 with TRBJ1-1, with D unresolved. CDR1 and CDR2 from the germline V gene are LNHDA and SQIVND (reference sequence). V gave up 8 bases and J gave up 0 bases, with 16 bases separating them. The CDR3 is 15 residues long. CDR3 sequence: CASLFRGTMNTEAFF. The CDR3 DNA is TGTGCCAGTTTGTTCCGCGGAACCATGAACACTGAAGCTTTCTTT.